The entry below describes one T cell receptor (beta chain). A library of TCRbeta sequences, prepared with unique molecular identifiers, was generated. TCRdb independently ran MiXCR on the PCR reads; one entry per CDR3 protein. The sample has some 530,000 distinct CDR3 sequences; around 13% are singletons. These data are taken from a study of T-cell reconstitution after alpha-beta-depleted transplantation in children. This clonotype was sampled from a human donor who donated a stem cell graft to a child with combined immunodeficiency. The sequencing here drew on PBMCs from the stem cell graft donor, taken from the stem cell graft.

CDR3: CSARYRGDYEQYF. The DNA of the CDR3 is TGCAGTGCTAGATACCGAGGAGACTACGAGCAGTACTTC. The V call is TRBV20-1, the J call TRBJ2-7; D is undetermined. There are 13 residues in the CDR3. Per the germline V gene, CDR1 is DFQATT and CDR2 is SNEGSKA (reference sequence). Trimming removed 2 bases from V and 3 bases from J, with 11 bases in between.